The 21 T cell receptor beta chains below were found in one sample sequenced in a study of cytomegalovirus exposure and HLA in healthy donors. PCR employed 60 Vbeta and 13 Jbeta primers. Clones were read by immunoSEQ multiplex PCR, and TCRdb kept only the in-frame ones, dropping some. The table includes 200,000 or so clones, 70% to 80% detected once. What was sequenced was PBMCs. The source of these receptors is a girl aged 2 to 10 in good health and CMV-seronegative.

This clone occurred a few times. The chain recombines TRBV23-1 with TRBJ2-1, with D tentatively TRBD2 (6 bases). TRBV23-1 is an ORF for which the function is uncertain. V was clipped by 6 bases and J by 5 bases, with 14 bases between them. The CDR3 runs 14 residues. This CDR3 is CASRIGGVHNEQFF. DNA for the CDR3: TGCGCCAGCAGGATAGGAGGGGTGCACAATGAGCAGTTCTTC.

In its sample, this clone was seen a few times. The CDR3 DNA sequence: TGCGCCAGCAGCTTAAACCCGGGACAGGTTTGGGATGGCTACACCTTC. Protein product: CASSLNPGQVWDGYTF. This chain uses TRBV5-1 with TRBJ1-2; 8 nucleotides match TRBD1. Germline-derived CDR1 and CDR2 are SGHRS and YFSETQ. The V and J ends lost 2 bases and 6 bases, in that order; junction bases with no gene match: 12. The length of the CDR3 is 16 residues.

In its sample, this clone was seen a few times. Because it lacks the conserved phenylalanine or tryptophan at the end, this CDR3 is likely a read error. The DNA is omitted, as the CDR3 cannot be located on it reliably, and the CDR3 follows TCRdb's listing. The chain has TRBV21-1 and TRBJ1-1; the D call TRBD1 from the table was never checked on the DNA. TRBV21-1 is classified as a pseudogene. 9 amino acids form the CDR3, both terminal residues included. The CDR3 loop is CASRYNSAS.

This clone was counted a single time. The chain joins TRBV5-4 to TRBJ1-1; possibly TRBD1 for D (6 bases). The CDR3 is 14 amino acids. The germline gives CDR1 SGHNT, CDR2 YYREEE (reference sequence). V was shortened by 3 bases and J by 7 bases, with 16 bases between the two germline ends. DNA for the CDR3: TGTGCCAGCAGCTCCGGGGGGACACTCCTTGAAGCTTTCTTT. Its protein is CASSSGGTLLEAFF.

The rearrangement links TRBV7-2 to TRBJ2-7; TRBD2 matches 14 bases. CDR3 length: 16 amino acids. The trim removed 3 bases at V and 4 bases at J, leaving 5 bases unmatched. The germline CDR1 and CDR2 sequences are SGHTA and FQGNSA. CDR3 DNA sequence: TGTGCCAGCAGCTTTCTGGGGACTAGCGGGAGTTACGAGCAGTACTTC. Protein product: CASSFLGTSGSYEQYF.

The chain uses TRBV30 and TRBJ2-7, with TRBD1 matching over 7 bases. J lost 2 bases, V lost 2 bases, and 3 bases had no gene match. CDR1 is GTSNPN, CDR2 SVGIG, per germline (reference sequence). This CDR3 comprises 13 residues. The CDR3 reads CAWSRDRAYEQYF. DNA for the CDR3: TGTGCCTGGAGTAGGGACAGAGCCTACGAGCAGTACTTC.

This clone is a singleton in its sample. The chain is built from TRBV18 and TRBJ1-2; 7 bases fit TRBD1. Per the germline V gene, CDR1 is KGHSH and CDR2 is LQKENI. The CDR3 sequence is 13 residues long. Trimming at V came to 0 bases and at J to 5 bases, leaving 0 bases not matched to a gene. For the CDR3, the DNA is TGTGCCAGCTCACCACCGACAGGGTATGGCTACACCTTC. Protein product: CASSPPTGYGYTF. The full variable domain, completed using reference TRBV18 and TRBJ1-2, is NAGVMQNPRHLVRRRGQEARLRCSPMKGHSHVYWYRQLPEEGLKFMVYLQKENIIDESGMPKERFSAEFPKEGPSILRIQQVVRGDSAAYFCASSPPTGYGYTFGSGTRLTVV.

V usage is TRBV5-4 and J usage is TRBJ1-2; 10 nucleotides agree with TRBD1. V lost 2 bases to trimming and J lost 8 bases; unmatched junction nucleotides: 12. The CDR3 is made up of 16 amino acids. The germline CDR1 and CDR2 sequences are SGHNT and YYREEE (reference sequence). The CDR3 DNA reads TGTGCCAGCAGCTTACTGGTGACAGGGGGCTTCAACGGCTACACCTTC. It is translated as CASSLLVTGGFNGYTF.

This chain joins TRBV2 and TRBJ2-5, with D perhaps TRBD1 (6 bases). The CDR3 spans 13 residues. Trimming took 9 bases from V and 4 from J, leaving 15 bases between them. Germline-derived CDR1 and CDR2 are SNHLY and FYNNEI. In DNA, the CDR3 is TGTGCCAGAGCTAAAGAGGGGGTAGAGACCCAGTACTTC. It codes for CARAKEGVETQYF.

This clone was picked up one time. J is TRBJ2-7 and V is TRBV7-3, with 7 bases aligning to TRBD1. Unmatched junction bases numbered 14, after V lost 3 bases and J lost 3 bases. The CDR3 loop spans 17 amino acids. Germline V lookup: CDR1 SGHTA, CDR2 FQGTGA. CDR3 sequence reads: CASSLGQLTSKNYEQYF. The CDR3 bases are TGTGCCAGCAGCTTGGGACAGCTAACTTCTAAAAACTACGAGCAGTACTTC.

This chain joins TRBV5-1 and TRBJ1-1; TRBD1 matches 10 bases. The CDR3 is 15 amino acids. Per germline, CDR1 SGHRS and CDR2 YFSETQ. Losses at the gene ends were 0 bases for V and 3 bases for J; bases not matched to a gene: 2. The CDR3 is CASSLAGQGDTEAFF. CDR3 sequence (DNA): TGCGCCAGCAGCTTGGCAGGACAGGGGGACACTGAAGCTTTCTTT.

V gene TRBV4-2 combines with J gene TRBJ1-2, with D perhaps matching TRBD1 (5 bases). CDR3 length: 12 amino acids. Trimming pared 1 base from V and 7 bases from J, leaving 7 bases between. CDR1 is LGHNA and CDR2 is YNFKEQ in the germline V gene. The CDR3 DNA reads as TGTGCCAGCAGCCAAGGGGGCGGTGGCTACACCTTC. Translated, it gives CASSQGGGGYTF.

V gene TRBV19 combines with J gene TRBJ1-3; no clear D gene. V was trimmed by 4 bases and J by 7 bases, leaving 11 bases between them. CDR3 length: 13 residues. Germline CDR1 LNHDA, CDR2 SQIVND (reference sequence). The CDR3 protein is CASSTWTGNTIYF. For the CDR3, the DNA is TGTGCCAGTAGTACCTGGACGGGGAACACCATATATTTT.

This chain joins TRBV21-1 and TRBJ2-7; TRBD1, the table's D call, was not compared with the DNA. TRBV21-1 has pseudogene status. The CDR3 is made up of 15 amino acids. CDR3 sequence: CASSKNPGTTYEQYF. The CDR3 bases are TGTGCCAGCAGCAAAAACCCCGGGACAACCTACGAGCAGTACTTC.

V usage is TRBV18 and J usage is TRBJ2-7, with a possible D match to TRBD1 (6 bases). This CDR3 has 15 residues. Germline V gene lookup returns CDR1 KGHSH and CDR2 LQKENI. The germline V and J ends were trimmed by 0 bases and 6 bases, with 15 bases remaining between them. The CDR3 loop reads CASSPPGQAKSEQYF. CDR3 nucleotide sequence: TGTGCCAGCTCACCACCGGGACAAGCCAAGAGCGAGCAGTACTTC.

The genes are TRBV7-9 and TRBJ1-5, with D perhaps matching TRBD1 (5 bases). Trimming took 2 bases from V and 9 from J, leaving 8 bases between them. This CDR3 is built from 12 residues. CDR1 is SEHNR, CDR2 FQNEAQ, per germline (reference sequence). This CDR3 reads CASSLSGGPQHF. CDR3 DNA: TGTGCCAGCAGCTTATCCGGGGGGCCCCAGCATTTT.

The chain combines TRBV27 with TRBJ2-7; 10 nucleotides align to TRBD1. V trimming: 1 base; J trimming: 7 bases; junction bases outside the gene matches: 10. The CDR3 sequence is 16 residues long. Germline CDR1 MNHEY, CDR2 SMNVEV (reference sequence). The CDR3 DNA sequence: TGTGCCAGCAGTTTATTCTCGACAGGGGGCGCGGTTGAGCAGTACTTC. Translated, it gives CASSLFSTGGAVEQYF.

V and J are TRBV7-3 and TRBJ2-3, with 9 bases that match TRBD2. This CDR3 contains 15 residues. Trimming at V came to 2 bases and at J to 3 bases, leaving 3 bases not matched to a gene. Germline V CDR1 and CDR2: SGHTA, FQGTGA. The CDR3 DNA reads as TGTGCCAGCAGCTTAGGCGGGGGGGCGACAGATACGCAGTATTTT. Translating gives CASSLGGGATDTQYF. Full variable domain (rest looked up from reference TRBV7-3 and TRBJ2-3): GAGVSQTPSNKVTEKGKYVELRCDPISGHTALYWYRQSLGQGPEFLIYFQGTGAADDSGLPNDRFFAVRPEGSVSTLKIQRTERGDSAVYLCASSLGGGATDTQYFGPGTRLTVL.

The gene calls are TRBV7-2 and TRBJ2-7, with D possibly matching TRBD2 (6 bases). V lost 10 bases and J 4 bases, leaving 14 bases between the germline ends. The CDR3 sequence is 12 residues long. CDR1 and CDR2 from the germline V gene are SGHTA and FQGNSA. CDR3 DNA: TGTGCCACCCCGGGGGAGTTATACGAGCAGTACTTC. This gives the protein CATPGELYEQYF.

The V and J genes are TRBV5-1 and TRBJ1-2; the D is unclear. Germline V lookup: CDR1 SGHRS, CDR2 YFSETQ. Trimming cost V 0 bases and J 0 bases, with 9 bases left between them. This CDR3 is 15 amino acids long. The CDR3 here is CASSLAGSTNYGYTF. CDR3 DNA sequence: TGCGCCAGCAGCTTGGCTGGCAGTACTAACTATGGCTACACCTTC.

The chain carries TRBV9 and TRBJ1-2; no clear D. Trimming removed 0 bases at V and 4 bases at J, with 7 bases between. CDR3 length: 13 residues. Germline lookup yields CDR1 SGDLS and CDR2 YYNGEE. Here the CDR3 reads CASSVGGSYGYTF. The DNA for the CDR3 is TGTGCCAGCAGCGTAGGAGGTTCCTATGGCTACACCTTC.